This T cell receptor beta chain was found in a study of blood T cell repertoires in COVID-19. Libraries were prepared by immunoSEQ multiplex PCR; TCRdb keeps only in-frame clonotypes and omits some of them. The sample lists 60,000 to 75,000 clones; approximately 90% were seen once. Germline values: CDR1 SGHTA, CDR2 FQGTGA. The CDR3 spans 15 residues. The J segment lost 2 bases and the V segment lost 5 bases, leaving 5 bases of the junction unmatched. The sequenced material came from peripheral blood. The chain is built from TRBV7-3 and TRBJ2-1, with 8 bases identical to TRBD2. The clonotype comes from a man between 70 and 80 years old with active COVID-19. CDR3 residues: CASSQGRGAYNEQFF. In nucleotides, the CDR3 is TGTGCCAGCAGCCAGGGGCGGGGGGCCTACAATGAGCAGTTCTTC.